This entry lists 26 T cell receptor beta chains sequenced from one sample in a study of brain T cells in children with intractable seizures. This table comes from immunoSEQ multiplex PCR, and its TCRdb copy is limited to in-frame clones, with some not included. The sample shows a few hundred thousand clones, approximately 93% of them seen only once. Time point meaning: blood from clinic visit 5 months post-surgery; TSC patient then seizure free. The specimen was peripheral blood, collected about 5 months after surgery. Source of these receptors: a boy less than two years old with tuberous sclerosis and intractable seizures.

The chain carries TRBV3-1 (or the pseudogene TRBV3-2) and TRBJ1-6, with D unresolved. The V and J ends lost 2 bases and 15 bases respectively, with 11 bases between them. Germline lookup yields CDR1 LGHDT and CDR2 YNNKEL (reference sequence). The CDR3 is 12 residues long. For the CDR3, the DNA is TGTGCCAGCAGCCAATTAGGACTGGACCTCCACTTT. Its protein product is CASSQLGLDLHF.

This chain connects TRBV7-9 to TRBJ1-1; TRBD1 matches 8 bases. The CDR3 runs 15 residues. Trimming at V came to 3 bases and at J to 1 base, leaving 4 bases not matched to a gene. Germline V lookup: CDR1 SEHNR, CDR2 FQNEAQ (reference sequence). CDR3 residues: CASSFVGQANTEAFF. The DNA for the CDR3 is TGTGCCAGCAGCTTTGTGGGACAGGCGAACACTGAAGCTTTCTTT. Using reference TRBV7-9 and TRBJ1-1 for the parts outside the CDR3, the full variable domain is DTGVSQNPRHKITKRGQNVTFRCDPISEHNRLYWYRQTLGQGPEFLTYFQNEAQLEKSRLLSDRFSAERPKGSFSTLEIQRTEQGDSAMYLCASSFVGQANTEAFFGQGTRLTVV.

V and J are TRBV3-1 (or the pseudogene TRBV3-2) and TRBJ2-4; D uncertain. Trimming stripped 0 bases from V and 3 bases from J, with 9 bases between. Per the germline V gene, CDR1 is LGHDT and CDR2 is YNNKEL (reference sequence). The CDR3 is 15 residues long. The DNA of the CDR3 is TGTGCCAGCAGCCAAGATTGGGATTACAAAAACATTCAGTACTTC. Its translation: CASSQDWDYKNIQYF.

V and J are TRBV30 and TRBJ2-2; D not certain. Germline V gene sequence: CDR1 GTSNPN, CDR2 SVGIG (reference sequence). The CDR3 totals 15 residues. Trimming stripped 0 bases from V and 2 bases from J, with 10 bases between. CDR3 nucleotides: TGTGCCTGGAGTGTACCCGGGTTTAACACCGGGGAGCTGTTTTTT. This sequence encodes CAWSVPGFNTGELFF.

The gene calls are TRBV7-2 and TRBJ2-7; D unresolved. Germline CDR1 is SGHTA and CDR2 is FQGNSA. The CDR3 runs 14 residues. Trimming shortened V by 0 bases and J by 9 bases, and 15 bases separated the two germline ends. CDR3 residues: CASSLAGISLGQYF. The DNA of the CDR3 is TGTGCCAGCAGCTTAGCGGGTATCAGCCTCGGGCAGTACTTC.

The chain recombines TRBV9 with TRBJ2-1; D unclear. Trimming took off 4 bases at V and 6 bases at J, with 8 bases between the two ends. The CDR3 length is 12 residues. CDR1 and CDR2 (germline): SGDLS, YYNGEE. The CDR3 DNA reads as TGTGCCAGCAGCTCCCAAATCAATGAGCAGTTCTTC. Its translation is CASSSQINEQFF. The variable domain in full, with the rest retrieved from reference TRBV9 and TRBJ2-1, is DSGVTQTPKHLITATGQRVTLRCSPRSGDLSVYWYQQSLDQGLQFLIQYYNGEERAKGNILERFSAQQFPDLHSELNLSSLELGDSALYFCASSSQINEQFFGPGTRLTVL.

CDR3 in amino acids: CASQNTQGGGFYGYTF. The CDR3 nucleotides are TGCGCCAGCCAAAACACCCAGGGTGGGGGGTTCTATGGCTACACCTTC. V gene TRBV10-1 combines with J gene TRBJ1-2; a weak D match, TRBD1 (5 bases). Between the trimmed V and J ends, which lost 8 bases and 4 bases, there was a span of 23 bases. Germline V CDR1 and CDR2: WNHNN, SYGVQD (reference sequence). The CDR3 runs to 16 residues.

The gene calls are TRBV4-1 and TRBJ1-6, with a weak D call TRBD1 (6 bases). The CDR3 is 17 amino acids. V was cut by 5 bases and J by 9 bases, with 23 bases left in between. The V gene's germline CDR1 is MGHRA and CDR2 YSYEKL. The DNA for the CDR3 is TGCGCCAGCAGCGGATGGGGCAGGGGAAAAAAAATTTCACCCCTCCACTTT. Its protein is CASSGWGRGKKISPLHF.

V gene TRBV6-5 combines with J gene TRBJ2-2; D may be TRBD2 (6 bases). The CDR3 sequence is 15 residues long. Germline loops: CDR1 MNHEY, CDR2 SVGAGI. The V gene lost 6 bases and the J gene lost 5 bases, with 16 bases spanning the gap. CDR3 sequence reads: CASRTLGTGTGELFF. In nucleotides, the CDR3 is TGTGCCAGCAGGACCCTCGGGACTGGTACCGGGGAGCTGTTTTTT.

In DNA, the CDR3 is TGTGCCAGCAGCCAAGATATGGCTAGCGGGACTCCGGACAATGAGCAGTTCTTC. Amino acid sequence: CASSQDMASGTPDNEQFF. The chain has TRBV3-1 (or the pseudogene TRBV3-2) and TRBJ2-1; 9 bases are a match to TRBD2. The V segment lost 0 bases and the J segment 5 bases; nucleotides outside the gene matches: 11. CDR1 LGHDT and CDR2 YNNKEL come from the germline V gene (reference sequence). The CDR3 spans 18 residues.

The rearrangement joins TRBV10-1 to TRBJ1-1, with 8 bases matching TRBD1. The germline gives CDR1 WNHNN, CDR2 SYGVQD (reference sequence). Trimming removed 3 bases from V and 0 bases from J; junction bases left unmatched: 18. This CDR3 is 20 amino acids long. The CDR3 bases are TGCGCCAGCAGTGAATGTTACCGGGACAGGAGTTTGCGTATGAACACTGAAGCTTTCTTT. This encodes CASSECYRDRSLRMNTEAFF.

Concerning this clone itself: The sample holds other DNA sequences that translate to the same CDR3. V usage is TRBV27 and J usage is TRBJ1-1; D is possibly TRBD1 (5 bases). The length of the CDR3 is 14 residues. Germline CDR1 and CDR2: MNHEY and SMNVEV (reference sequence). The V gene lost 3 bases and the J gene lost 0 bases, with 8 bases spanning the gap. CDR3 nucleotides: TGTGCCAGCAGTTTTAGGGGTATGAACACTGAAGCTTTCTTT. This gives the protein CASSFRGMNTEAFF.

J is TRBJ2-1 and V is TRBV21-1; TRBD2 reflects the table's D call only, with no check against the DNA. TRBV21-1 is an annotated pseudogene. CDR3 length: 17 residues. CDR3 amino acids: CASSKVSEGSTNNEQFF. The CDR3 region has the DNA TGTGCCAGCAGCAAAGTCTCGGAGGGGTCGACCAACAATGAGCAGTTCTTC.

The DNA for the CDR3 is TGTGCCTGGAGTGTAAAGTCAGGGGATTCGAAGCCCCAGCATTTT. Translating it yields CAWSVKSGDSKPQHF. The chain carries TRBV30 and TRBJ1-5; tentative D call: TRBD1 (6 bases). This CDR3 comprises 15 residues. Germline V gene data show CDR1 as GTSNPN and CDR2 as SVGIG (reference sequence). V shed 0 bases and J shed 8 bases, with 17 bases lying between them.

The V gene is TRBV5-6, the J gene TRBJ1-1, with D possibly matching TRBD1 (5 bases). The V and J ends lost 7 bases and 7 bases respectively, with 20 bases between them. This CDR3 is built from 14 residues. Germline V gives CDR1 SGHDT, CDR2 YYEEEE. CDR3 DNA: TGTGCCAGCTTTTCCTCTTGGGGCAGGGATGAAGCTTTCTTT. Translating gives CASFSSWGRDEAFF.

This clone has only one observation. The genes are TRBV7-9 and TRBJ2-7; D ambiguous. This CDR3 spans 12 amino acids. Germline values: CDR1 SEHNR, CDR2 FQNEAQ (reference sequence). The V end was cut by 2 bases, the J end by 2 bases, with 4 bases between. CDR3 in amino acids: CASSLNPYEQYF. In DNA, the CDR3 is TGTGCCAGCAGCTTAAACCCCTACGAGCAGTACTTC. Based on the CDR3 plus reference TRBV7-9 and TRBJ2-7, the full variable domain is DTGVSQNPRHKITKRGQNVTFRCDPISEHNRLYWYRQTLGQGPEFLTYFQNEAQLEKSRLLSDRFSAERPKGSFSTLEIQRTEQGDSAMYLCASSLNPYEQYFGPGTRLTVT.

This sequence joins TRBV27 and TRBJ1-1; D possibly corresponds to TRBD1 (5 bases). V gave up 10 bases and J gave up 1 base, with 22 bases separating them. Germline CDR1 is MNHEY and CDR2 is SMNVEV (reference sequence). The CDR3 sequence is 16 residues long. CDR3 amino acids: CATRRSSAGGNTEAFF. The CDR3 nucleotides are TGTGCCACCCGGCGTTCTTCGGCTGGGGGGAACACTGAAGCTTTCTTT.

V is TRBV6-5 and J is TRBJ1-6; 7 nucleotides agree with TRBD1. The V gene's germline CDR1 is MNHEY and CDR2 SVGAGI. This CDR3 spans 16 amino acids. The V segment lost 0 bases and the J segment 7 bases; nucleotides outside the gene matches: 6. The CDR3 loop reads CASSYSLSTGNSPLHF. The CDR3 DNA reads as TGTGCCAGCAGTTACTCGTTATCGACAGGGAATTCACCCCTCCACTTT.

Here the CDR3 DNA reads TGTGCCAGCACCATCGAGCAACAGGAGAACACTGAAGCTTTCTTT. This codes for CASTIEQQENTEAFF. The V and J genes are TRBV7-6 and TRBJ1-1; D may be TRBD1 (5 bases). The CDR3 consists of 15 residues. V was trimmed by 7 bases and J by 1 base, leaving 16 bases between them. From germline, CDR1 is SGHVS and CDR2 FNYEAQ.

The CDR3 reads CASRGGTVNTEAFF. The CDR3 bases are TGTGCCAGCAGGGGGGGTACAGTGAACACTGAAGCTTTCTTT. J is TRBJ1-1 and V is TRBV2, with D perhaps matching TRBD1 (5 bases). The CDR3 is made up of 14 amino acids. V dropped 6 bases and J dropped 0 bases, with 11 bases sitting between them. The V gene's germline CDR1 is SNHLY and CDR2 FYNNEI. Filled out from reference TRBV2 and TRBJ1-1, the complete variable domain reads EPEVTQTPSHQVTQMGQEVILRCVPISNHLYFYWYRQILGQKVEFLVSFYNNEISEKSEIFDDQFSVERPDGSNFTLKIRSTKLEDSAMYFCASRGGTVNTEAFFGQGTRLTVV.

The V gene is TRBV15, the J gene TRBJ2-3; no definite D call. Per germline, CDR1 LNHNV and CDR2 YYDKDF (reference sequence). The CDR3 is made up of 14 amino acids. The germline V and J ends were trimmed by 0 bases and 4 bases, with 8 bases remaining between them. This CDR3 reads CATSRDPGPDTQYF. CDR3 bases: TGTGCCACCAGCAGAGATCCGGGTCCAGATACGCAGTATTTT.

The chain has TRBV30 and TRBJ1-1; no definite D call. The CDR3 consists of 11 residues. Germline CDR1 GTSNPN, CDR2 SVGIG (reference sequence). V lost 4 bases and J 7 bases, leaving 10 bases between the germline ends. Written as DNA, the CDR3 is TGTGCCTGGACGGTCAGAGGTGAAGCTTTCTTT. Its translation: CAWTVRGEAFF.

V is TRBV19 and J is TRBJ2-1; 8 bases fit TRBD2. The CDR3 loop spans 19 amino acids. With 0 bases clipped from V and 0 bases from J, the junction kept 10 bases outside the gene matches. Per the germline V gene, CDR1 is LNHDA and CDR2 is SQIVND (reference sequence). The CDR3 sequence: CASSIDSSGGQSSYNEQFF. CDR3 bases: TGTGCCAGTAGTATAGATTCCTCGGGGGGGCAGAGCTCCTACAATGAGCAGTTCTTC.

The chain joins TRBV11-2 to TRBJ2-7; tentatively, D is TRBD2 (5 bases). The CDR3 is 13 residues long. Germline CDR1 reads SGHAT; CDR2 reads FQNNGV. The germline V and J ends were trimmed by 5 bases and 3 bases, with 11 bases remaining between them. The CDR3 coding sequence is TGTGCCAGCAGCGGCCCGGGGTTCTACGAGCAGTACTTC. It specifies CASSGPGFYEQYF.

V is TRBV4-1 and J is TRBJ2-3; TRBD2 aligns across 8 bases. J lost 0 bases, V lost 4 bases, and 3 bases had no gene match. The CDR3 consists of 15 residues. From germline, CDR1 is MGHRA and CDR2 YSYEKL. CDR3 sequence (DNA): TGCGCCAGCAGCCCGGGGGGGCCGAGCACAGATACGCAGTATTTT. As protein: CASSPGGPSTDTQYF.

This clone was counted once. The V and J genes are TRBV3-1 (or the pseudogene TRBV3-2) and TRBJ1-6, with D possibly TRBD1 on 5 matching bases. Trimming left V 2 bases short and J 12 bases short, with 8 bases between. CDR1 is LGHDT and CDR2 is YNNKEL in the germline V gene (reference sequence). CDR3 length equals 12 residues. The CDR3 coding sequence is TGTGCCAGCAGCCAATGGGGGAGACCCCTCCACTTT. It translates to CASSQWGRPLHF.